What follows are 3 T cell receptor beta chains derived from one specimen sequenced in a study of T cells in women clearing cervical HPV infection. The protocol was immunoSEQ multiplex PCR, while the TCRdb copy is restricted to in-frame clones and leaves out a portion. Reported are about 24,000 clones; the ten largest clones contain about 5.7%. The source material was blood buffy coat. These receptors were collected from a woman between 18 and 70 years old with a cervical HPV16 infection that either progressed to CIN3+ or cleared (not recorded which).

Notes on this clone: Read sequence stops 3 residues before the CDR3 end, and the germline J gene provides the missing end. J is TRBJ2-1 and V is TRBV13, with 10 bases lining up with TRBD2. CDR3 length equals 16 residues. Losses at the gene ends were 5 bases for V and 8 bases for J; bases not matched to a gene: 12. Germline-derived CDR1 and CDR2 are PRHDT and FYEKMQ (reference sequence). CDR3 protein: CASSPVGAGGLHEQFF. The CDR3 DNA, read in part, is TGTGCCAGCAGCCCCGTAGGAGCGGGGGGGCTCCATGAG.

Concerning this clone itself: The CDR3 end falls 3 residues outside the read, so it is completed with the germline J gene. The chain is built from TRBV19 and TRBJ1-4; the match to TRBD1 covers 10 bases. The CDR3 is 18 residues long. Germline CDR1 and CDR2: LNHDA and SQIVND (reference sequence). The sequenced part of the CDR3 DNA is TGTGCCAGTGGAGGACAGGGGGATCCCGGCTCCTATAATTCACCA. Translating gives CASGGQGDPGSYNSP. The CDR3, in full, reads CASGGQGDPGSYNSPLFF.

Notes on this clone: Read sequence stops 3 residues before the CDR3 end, and the germline J gene provides the missing end. The J gene is TRBJ1-5, the V gene TRBV19; D is uncertain. Germline loops: CDR1 LNHDA, CDR2 SQIVND (reference sequence). This CDR3 has 15 residues. V shed 2 bases and J shed 6 bases, with 14 bases lying between them. This CDR3 reads CASSIFGPLAQPQHF. Incomplete CDR3 DNA: TGTGCCAGTAGTATATTTGGGCCCCTCGCTCAGCCC.